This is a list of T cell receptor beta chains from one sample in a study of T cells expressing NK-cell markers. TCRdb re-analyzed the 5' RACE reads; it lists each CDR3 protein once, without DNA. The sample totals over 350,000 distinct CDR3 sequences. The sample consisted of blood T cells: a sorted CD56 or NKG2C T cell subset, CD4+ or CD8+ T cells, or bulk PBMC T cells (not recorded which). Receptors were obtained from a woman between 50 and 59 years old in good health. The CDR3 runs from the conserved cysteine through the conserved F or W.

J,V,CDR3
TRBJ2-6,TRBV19,CASRQGTGGNGANVLTF
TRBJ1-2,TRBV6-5,CASSKADRNYGYTF
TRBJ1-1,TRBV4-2,CASSQEGWRTEAFF
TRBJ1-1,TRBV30,CAWKEPGRATTEAFF
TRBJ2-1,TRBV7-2,CASSLARGLYNEQFF
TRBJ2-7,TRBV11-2,CASSLDAGLAAYEQYF
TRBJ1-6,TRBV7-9,CASSWGGQGNSPLHF
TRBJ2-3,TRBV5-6,CASSYRTSGRRTTDTQYF
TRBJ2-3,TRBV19,CASSDLGTDTQYF
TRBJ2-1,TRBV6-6,CASSYSQREGGGNEQFF
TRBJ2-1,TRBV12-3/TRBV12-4,CASRKGLAGSNEQFF
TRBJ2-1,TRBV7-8,CASSLPGTLYNEQFF
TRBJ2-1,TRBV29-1,CSAQSTSGEQFF
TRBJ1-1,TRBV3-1,CASSQERRTGPREAFF
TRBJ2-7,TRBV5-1,CASSSTDSSYEQYF
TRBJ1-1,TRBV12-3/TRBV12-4,CAIQRQGVPEAFF
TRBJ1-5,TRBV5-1,CASSLGPGLNQPQHF
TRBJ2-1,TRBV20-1,CSARNPPAPNEQFF
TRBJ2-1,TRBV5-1,CASMLKLGPNSYNEQFF
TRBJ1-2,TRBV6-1,CASTLDPVNHYGYTF
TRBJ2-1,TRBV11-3,CASTYVVGNEQFF
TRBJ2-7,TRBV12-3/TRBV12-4,CASRRWDRVEQYF
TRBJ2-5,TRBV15,CATSRDLWRGGLQETQYF
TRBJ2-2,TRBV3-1,CASSQDGQGELFF
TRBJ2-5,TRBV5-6,CASSWGSGRIKETQYF
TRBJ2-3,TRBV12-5,CASGLVRTGEDF
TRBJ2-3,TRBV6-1,CASSEALTDTQYF
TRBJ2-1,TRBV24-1,CATSDLRAGGGEQFF
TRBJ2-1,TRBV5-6,CASSFGTSRNNEQFF
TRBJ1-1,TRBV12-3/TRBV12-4,CASSPLAHTNTEAFF
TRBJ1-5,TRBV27,CASSSNPGAANQPQHF
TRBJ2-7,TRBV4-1,CASSQKGLSYEQYF
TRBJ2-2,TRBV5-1,CASSKELAGGQNTGELFF
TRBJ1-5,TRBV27,CASKVGGKSNQPQHF
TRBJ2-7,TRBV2,CASSKPSPGVEQYF
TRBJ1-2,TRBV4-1,CASSRGDGGVNGYTF
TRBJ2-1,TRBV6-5,CASTDMGYSNEQFF
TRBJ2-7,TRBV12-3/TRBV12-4,CASTQGTGVYEQYF
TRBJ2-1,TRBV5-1,CASSLTGVDNEQFF